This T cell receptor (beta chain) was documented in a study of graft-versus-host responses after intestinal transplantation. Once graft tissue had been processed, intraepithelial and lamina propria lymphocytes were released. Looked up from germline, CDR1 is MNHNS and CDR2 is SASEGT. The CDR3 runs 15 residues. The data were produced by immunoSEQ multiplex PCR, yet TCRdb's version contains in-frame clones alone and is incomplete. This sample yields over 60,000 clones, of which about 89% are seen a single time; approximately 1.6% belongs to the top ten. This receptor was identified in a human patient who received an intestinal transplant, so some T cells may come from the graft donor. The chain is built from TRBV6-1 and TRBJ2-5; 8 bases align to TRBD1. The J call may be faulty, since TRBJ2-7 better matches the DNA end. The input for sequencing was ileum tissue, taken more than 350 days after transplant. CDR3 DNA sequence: TGTGCCAGCAGTGTCTCGGGGACAGGACCTTACGAGCAGTACTTC. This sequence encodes CASSVSGTGPYEQYF.